This entry features one T cell receptor beta chain sequence. The antigen is not known. Per the original methods: Junction-only sequences without quality scores were provided by ImmunoSEQ, so filtering was different. Sequencing used immunoSEQ multiplex PCR; TCRdb keeps in-frame clones, though not all of them. That table supplies the V and J calls and clone size; D and trimming were determined from the DNA. The repertoire holds more than 2 million clones, with approximately 94% as singletons. This record comes from a study of shared clonotypes between healthy human individuals. Study conclusions and caveats: It was observed that roughly 5.4% of naive CD4 clonotypes were shared across several donors. Generally, naive subsets came out with larger estimated richness than memory subsets.

Terminally differentiated effector memory CD45RA+ cells were left out of the naive CD8 fraction, which was CD45RO-negative and positively selected for CCR7. V lost 3 bases and J 8 bases, leaving 8 bases between the germline ends. The CDR3 has 12 amino acids. Germline CDR1 and CDR2: SGHNT and YYREEE (reference sequence). The receptor's source is a man aged 18 to 29 in good health. The specimen was naive CD8+ T cells sorted from blood. This chain connects TRBV5-4 to TRBJ1-4; no clear D gene. The CDR3 sequence is CASSYEGEKLFF. DNA of the CDR3: TGTGCCAGCAGCTATGAGGGAGAAAAACTGTTTTTT.